Below are 10 T cell receptor beta chains sequenced from a single sample in a study of T cells expressing NK-cell markers. From its re-call of the 5' RACE reads, TCRdb lists each CDR3 protein once, without DNA. The ten most abundant clones cover 3% to 4.5% of a sample with approximately 550,000 distinct CDR3 sequences. The specimen sequenced was blood T cells: a sorted CD56 or NKG2C T cell subset, CD4+ or CD8+ T cells, or bulk PBMC T cells (not recorded which). The receptors come from a man in his late teens or twenties in good health.

The chain carries TRBV27 and TRBJ2-2; the D call from TCRdb, TRBD1, cannot be confirmed without DNA. This CDR3 has 14 amino acids. From germline, CDR1 is MNHEY and CDR2 SMNVEV (reference sequence). CDR3 sequence: CASTIPGAGGELFF.

The chain uses TRBV29-1 and TRBJ2-2; there is no DNA to check the TCRdb D call of TRBD1. The CDR3 loop spans 14 amino acids. Per germline, CDR1 SQVTM and CDR2 ANQGSEA. This chain's CDR3 is CSARDRGVTGELFF.

The chain is built from TRBV28 and TRBJ2-7; TCRdb proposes TRBD2, but this gene call is untestable without DNA. Germline CDR1 and CDR2: MDHEN and SYDVKM. The CDR3 is 16 residues long. CDR3 residues: CASSPRGLSSAYEQYF.

V and J are TRBV24-1 and TRBJ2-3; TCRdb designates TRBD1, a call that cannot be tested without DNA. There are 15 residues in the CDR3. Germline CDR1 reads KGHDR; CDR2 reads SFDVKD. CDR3 region: CATRVVQDGGDTQYF.

V gene TRBV5-1 combines with J gene TRBJ1-2; TCRdb returns TRBD1, unconfirmable since there is no DNA. Looked up from germline, CDR1 is SGHRS and CDR2 is YFSETQ. The CDR3 sequence is 17 residues long. The CDR3 region is CASSLAARTGKEKGYTF.

This chain connects TRBV11-2 to TRBJ1-2. The CDR3 consists of 12 residues. The germline gives CDR1 SGHAT, CDR2 FQNNGV. The CDR3: CASSLILDGYTF.

The rearrangement links TRBV29-1 to TRBJ2-3; the TCRdb D gene call, TRBD1, has no DNA to confirm it. Germline-derived CDR1 and CDR2 are SQVTM and ANQGSEA. The CDR3 runs to 12 residues. CDR3 in amino acids: CSVEAPPDTQYF.

The rearrangement joins TRBV11-2 to TRBJ1-1; TCRdb names TRBD1, which stays unverified in the absence of DNA. Germline loops: CDR1 SGHAT, CDR2 FQNNGV. This CDR3 is built from 15 residues. CDR3 sequence: CASSIGTGVNTEAFF.

CDR3 sequence: CASSLADLETQYF. The chain links TRBV5-1 to TRBJ2-5; TCRdb picks TRBD2, but there is no DNA to check that call. This CDR3 contains 13 residues. Germline-derived CDR1 and CDR2 are SGHRS and YFSETQ.

This chain joins TRBV6-5 and TRBJ2-1; the D call from TCRdb, TRBD1, cannot be confirmed without DNA. Germline CDR1 is MNHEY and CDR2 is SVGAGI. The CDR3 is 14 amino acids. Here the CDR3 reads CASSYTQGVREQFF.